The 32 T cell receptor beta chains presented below share a single source sample, sequenced in a study of vaccination and CD4 T cells after COVID-19. Their antigen targets remain unknown. Treatment specified: roughly 11-day PBMC culture with coronavirus spike peptide pools or control peptides (ViraFEST assay). Sequenced with the Oncomine TCR Beta short-read assay was DNA taken from cultured CD4+ T cells. TCRdb reprocessed the PCR reads via MiXCR and lists one record per CDR3 protein. The sample carries around 15,000 distinct CDR3 sequences, approximately 56% recorded once. Source material: CD4+ T cells from blood, cultured in vitro. The receptors come from a human donor who had recovered from COVID-19.

This clonotype occurred a few times. The chain links TRBV20-1 to TRBJ1-2, with a possible D match to TRBD1 (6 bases). CDR1 is DFQATT, CDR2 SNEGSKA, per germline (reference sequence). The CDR3 length is 12 residues. V was trimmed by 6 bases and J by 3 bases, leaving 11 bases between them. DNA for the CDR3: TGCAGTGCGGGAGGACAGTACTATGGCTACACCTTC. Its protein is CSAGGQYYGYTF.

Only one count was recorded for this clonotype. The rearrangement links TRBV5-1 to TRBJ2-3; TRBD1 or TRBD2 may be the D gene (5 bases each). The germline V gene has CDR1 SGHRS and CDR2 YFSETQ. This CDR3 comprises 14 residues. The V end was cut by 4 bases, the J end by 2 bases, with 11 bases between. This CDR3 reads CASSEDGTTDTQYF. The CDR3 DNA sequence: TGCGCCAGCAGCGAGGACGGGACCACAGATACGCAGTATTTT.

The chain is built from TRBV7-9 and TRBJ1-1, with 8 nucleotides matching TRBD1. Trimming cost V 5 bases and J 1 base; bases outside gene matches: 6. Germline CDR1 reads SEHNR; CDR2 reads FQNEAQ (reference sequence). There are 15 residues in the CDR3. CDR3 coding DNA: TGTGCCAGCAGCAACGGGACAGGTTGGAACACTGAAGCTTTCTTT. Translating it yields CASSNGTGWNTEAFF.

The sample holds a few counts of this clonotype. V gene TRBV2 combines with J gene TRBJ1-1, with 7 nucleotides matching TRBD1. CDR3 length equals 12 residues. Trimming took 6 bases from V and 7 from J; bases not matched to a gene: 5. Germline V gives CDR1 SNHLY, CDR2 FYNNEI. The CDR3 here is CASSRGQDEAFF. CDR3 DNA: TGTGCCAGCAGCCGAGGACAGGATGAAGCTTTCTTT.

The chain recombines TRBV12-3 or TRBV12-4 with TRBJ1-5; D not certain. V was pared by 5 bases and J by 7 bases, with 18 bases between. The CDR3 is 15 residues long. The CDR3 DNA reads as TGTGCCAGCAGTACCGGGTCTTCCTCCGGGCAGCCCCAGCATTTT. Translated: CASSTGSSSGQPQHF.

This chain links TRBV7-3 with TRBJ2-2, with 7 bases fitting TRBD2. From germline, CDR1 is SGHTA and CDR2 FQGTGA. V was clipped by 0 bases and J by 0 bases; unmatched bases: 1. This CDR3 spans 16 amino acids. CDR3 residues: CASSLTRGTNTGELFF. CDR3 DNA: TGTGCCAGCAGCTTAACGCGGGGGACGAACACCGGGGAGCTGTTTTTT.

This clonotype was detected only a few times. The chain couples TRBV11-3 to TRBJ2-2; a possible D gene is TRBD2 (7 bases). Per the germline V gene, CDR1 is SGHNT and CDR2 is YENEEA. The V end lost 2 bases, the J end lost 5 bases, and 12 bases lay between the germline ends. This CDR3 region has 15 residues. The CDR3 DNA sequence: TGTGCCAGCAGCTTACGGGGGGCTCGGACCGGGGAGCTGTTTTTT. Its protein product is CASSLRGARTGELFF. The variable domain in full, with the rest retrieved from reference TRBV11-3 and TRBJ2-2, is EAGVVQSPRYKIIEKKQPVAFWCNPISGHNTLYWYLQNLGQGPELLIRYENEEAVDDSQLPKDRFSAERLKGVDSTLKIQPAELGDSAVYLCASSLRGARTGELFFGEGSRLTVL.

This clonotype appeared a few times. The chain joins TRBV5-3 to TRBJ1-1; 10 nucleotides line up with TRBD1. TRBV5-3 is an ORF for which the function is uncertain. The junction had 7 bases not matched to a gene; V was cut back by 10 bases and J by 4 bases. The CDR3 is made up of 13 amino acids. The CDR3 DNA is TGTGCCGGCCGACAGGGGGCGAGCACTGAAGCTTTCTTT. It translates to CAGRQGASTEAFF.

The V and J genes are TRBV27 and TRBJ2-1, with 8 positions matching TRBD2. Germline lookup yields CDR1 MNHEY and CDR2 SMNVEV (reference sequence). The trim removed 4 bases at V and 1 base at J, leaving 3 bases unmatched. The CDR3 contains 15 residues. The CDR3 loop is CASSSGGVSYNEQFF. Here the CDR3 DNA reads TGTGCCAGCAGTTCGGGGGGGGTTTCCTACAATGAGCAGTTCTTC.

In this sample, this clonotype turned up a few times. V and J are TRBV7-3 and TRBJ2-2, with D unclear. V shed 2 bases and J shed 4 bases, with 8 bases lying between them. CDR1 SGHTA and CDR2 FQGTGA come from the germline V gene. The CDR3 length is 14 residues. CDR3 in DNA: TGTGCCAGCAGCTTACGTGGTGGCACCGGGGAGCTGTTTTTT. This encodes CASSLRGGTGELFF.

The V gene is TRBV12-3 or TRBV12-4, the J gene TRBJ2-2; D is unresolved. This CDR3 comprises 12 residues. The V and J ends lost 4 bases and 5 bases respectively, with 5 bases between them. This CDR3 is CASSSLTGELFF. CDR3 coding DNA: TGTGCCAGCAGTTCCTTGACCGGGGAGCTGTTTTTT.

The chain's CDR3 is CASSEEDRGYTEAFF. CDR3 bases: TGTGCCAGCAGTGAAGAGGACAGGGGGTACACTGAAGCTTTCTTT. This rearrangement joins TRBV2 to TRBJ1-1, with TRBD1 matching over 10 bases. Trimming took 1 base from V and 3 from J; bases not matched to a gene: 2. This CDR3 is built from 15 residues. Germline lookup yields CDR1 SNHLY and CDR2 FYNNEI.

This chain links TRBV6-1 with TRBJ1-3, with 7 bases identical to TRBD1. The CDR3 runs to 13 residues. Germline V gene sequence: CDR1 MNHNS, CDR2 SASEGT. The V and J ends lost 6 bases and 6 bases, in that order; junction bases with no gene match: 5. The CDR3 nucleotides read TGTGCCAGCAGGGACAGGCCGAAAAACACCATATATTTT. Translation gives CASRDRPKNTIYF.

The rearrangement uses TRBV5-1 and TRBJ2-7; D gene ambiguous. V gave up 0 bases and J gave up 0 bases, with 10 bases separating them. This CDR3 region has 15 residues. Germline V gene data show CDR1 as SGHRS and CDR2 as YFSETQ. This chain's CDR3 is CASSLGGSPSYEQYF. In DNA, the CDR3 is TGCGCCAGCAGCTTGGGAGGATCCCCCTCCTACGAGCAGTACTTC.

The chain combines TRBV2 with TRBJ1-1, with a tentative D call TRBD1 (6 bases). V lost 6 bases, J lost 7 bases, and 21 bases lay in between. The CDR3 runs to 15 residues. Germline V lookup: CDR1 SNHLY, CDR2 FYNNEI. The CDR3: CASRKFRGVQDEAFF. The DNA of the CDR3 is TGTGCCAGCAGGAAGTTCAGGGGAGTACAGGATGAAGCTTTCTTT.

V and J are TRBV2 and TRBJ1-6; 9 bases fit TRBD1. CDR1 is SNHLY and CDR2 is FYNNEI in the germline V gene. After removal of 6 bases from V and 7 bases from J, the junction contained 4 bases not matched to a gene. The CDR3 consists of 14 residues. CDR3 coding DNA: TGTGCCAGCAGGTGGGACAGGGACAATTCACCCCTCCACTTT. It yields the protein CASRWDRDNSPLHF.

This sequence joins TRBV19 and TRBJ2-7, with a possible D match to TRBD2 (7 bases). The V end lost 1 base, the J end lost 5 bases, and 9 bases lay between the germline ends. This CDR3 region has 13 residues. CDR1 and CDR2 from the germline V gene are LNHDA and SQIVND (reference sequence). The CDR3 reads CASSIVGGDEQYF. The CDR3, as DNA: TGTGCCAGTAGTATAGTAGGGGGGGACGAGCAGTACTTC.

There are a few counts of this clonotype. The chain uses TRBV6-5 and TRBJ1-6; tentative D call: TRBD1 (6 bases). The CDR3 has 21 amino acids. Germline values: CDR1 MNHEY, CDR2 SVGAGI. V was pared by 2 bases and J by 0 bases, with 23 bases between. This chain's CDR3 is CASSYTRRRTDPSSYNSPLHF. The CDR3 region has the DNA TGTGCCAGCAGTTACACCCGACGGCGGACAGACCCTAGCTCCTATAATTCACCCCTCCACTTT.

The CDR3 loop reads CASSLEHAGGHEQYF. The CDR3 bases are TGTGCCAGCAGCTTAGAGCACGCGGGGGGTCACGAGCAGTACTTC. The chain combines TRBV7-2 with TRBJ2-7; 8 bases line up with TRBD2. V lost 1 base, J lost 5 bases, and 7 bases stayed unmatched. The CDR3 sequence is 15 residues long. The germline CDR1 and CDR2 sequences are SGHTA and FQGNSA.

The rearrangement joins TRBV24-1 to TRBJ1-2; no definite D call. Germline V gene lookup returns CDR1 KGHDR and CDR2 SFDVKD. V gave up 3 bases and J gave up 2 bases, with 18 bases separating them. CDR3 length: 17 residues. CDR3 amino acids: CATSDRILPDGNYGYTF. Written as DNA, the CDR3 is TGTGCCACCAGTGATCGGATACTGCCGGATGGGAACTATGGCTACACCTTC.

The table lists this clonotype with a few counts. The chain couples TRBV6-5 to TRBJ2-7; the match to TRBD1 covers 8 bases. This CDR3 is built from 16 residues. Unmatched junction bases numbered 8, after V lost 2 bases and J lost 2 bases. Germline V gene data show CDR1 as MNHEY and CDR2 as SVGAGI. The CDR3 DNA sequence: TGTGCCAGCAGTTACCGACCGACAGGGGCGACCTACGAGCAGTACTTC. Amino acid sequence: CASSYRPTGATYEQYF.

V is TRBV27 and J is TRBJ2-1; 9 bases are shared with TRBD1. Germline V gene data show CDR1 as MNHEY and CDR2 as SMNVEV (reference sequence). CDR3 size: 15 residues. The junction had 11 bases not matched to a gene; V was cut back by 4 bases and J by 10 bases. CDR3 in amino acids: CASSWTGVTYAEQFF. The CDR3, as DNA: TGTGCCAGCAGTTGGACAGGGGTGACCTACGCCGAGCAGTTCTTC.

The chain links TRBV11-3 to TRBJ2-1; 12 nucleotides line up with TRBD2. V gave up 5 bases and J gave up 7 bases; unmatched junction bases: 6. Germline values: CDR1 SGHNT, CDR2 YENEEA. The CDR3 spans 15 residues. The CDR3 protein is CASSPRLAGANEQFF. The DNA of the CDR3 is TGTGCCAGCAGCCCAAGACTAGCGGGAGCGAATGAGCAGTTCTTC.

The chain carries TRBV5-1 and TRBJ2-5; no clear D. Germline CDR1 is SGHRS and CDR2 is YFSETQ. The CDR3 runs to 14 residues. V dropped 2 bases and J dropped 4 bases, with 12 bases sitting between them. DNA for the CDR3: TGCGCCAGCAGCTTTACCACGATGGGAGAGACCCAGTACTTC. Residues: CASSFTTMGETQYF.

The chain carries TRBV11-2 and TRBJ1-1; 8 positions match TRBD1. Germline V gene lookup returns CDR1 SGHAT and CDR2 FQNNGV. V dropped 4 bases and J dropped 5; count of bases not matched to a gene: 12. The CDR3 has 16 amino acids. The CDR3 nucleotides read TGTGCCAGCAGCTCCTGGACAGGGAGCGTGTGGACTGAAGCTTTCTTT. It is translated as CASSSWTGSVWTEAFF.

V and J are TRBV5-1 and TRBJ1-6; D not resolved. The CDR3 consists of 15 residues. The V and J ends lost 1 base and 0 bases respectively, with 5 bases between them. Germline V gene data show CDR1 as SGHRS and CDR2 as YFSETQ. The CDR3: CASSLSTSYNSPLHF. Here the CDR3 DNA reads TGCGCCAGCAGCTTGAGTACCTCCTATAATTCACCCCTCCACTTT.

V usage is TRBV11-3 and J usage is TRBJ2-2; unclear D gene. V dropped 5 bases and J dropped 7 bases, with 14 bases sitting between them. Germline CDR1 is SGHNT and CDR2 is YENEEA. The CDR3 extends over 14 amino acids. The CDR3 DNA reads TGTGCCAGCAGCCCCAATGGAGTTTACGGGGAGCTGTTTTTT. Translating gives CASSPNGVYGELFF.

The gene calls are TRBV7-8 and TRBJ2-1; 9 bases match TRBD2. The CDR3 sequence is 19 residues long. Germline V CDR1 and CDR2: SGHVS, FQNEAQ. The V gene end was trimmed by 0 bases and the J gene end by 0 bases; junction bases not matched to a gene: 9. The CDR3 sequence: CASSLALLAGDISYNEQFF. In nucleotides, the CDR3 is TGTGCCAGCAGCTTAGCGCTACTAGCGGGTGATATCTCCTACAATGAGCAGTTCTTC.

This clonotype was found a few times. The chain carries TRBV12-3 or TRBV12-4 and TRBJ1-1; D not certain. The CDR3 contains 13 residues. Trimming left V 3 bases short and J 5 bases short, with 10 bases between. This chain's CDR3 is CASSFGFSTEAFF. The CDR3 DNA reads TGTGCCAGCAGTTTCGGGTTCTCGACTGAAGCTTTCTTT.

The chain is built from TRBV10-3 and TRBJ1-2; TRBD1 might be the D (5 bases). The V gene lost 7 bases and the J gene lost 7 bases, with 16 bases spanning the gap. CDR1 ENHRY and CDR2 SYGVKD come from the germline V gene. CDR3 length equals 13 residues. The CDR3 region is CAIMDQGLSGYTF. CDR3 bases: TGTGCCATCATGGACCAGGGACTCAGTGGCTACACCTTC.

V usage is TRBV20-1 and J usage is TRBJ1-4, with 7 nucleotides matching TRBD1. The V gene's germline CDR1 is DFQATT and CDR2 SNEGSKA (reference sequence). This CDR3 is built from 14 residues. V lost 6 bases to trimming and J lost 5 bases; unmatched junction nucleotides: 9. The CDR3 loop is CSATGYRGNEKLFF. CDR3 nucleotides: TGCAGTGCGACAGGGTACAGGGGAAATGAAAAACTGTTTTTT.

The V gene is TRBV7-2, the J gene TRBJ2-7; D may be TRBD2 (5 bases). Germline CDR1 SGHTA, CDR2 FQGNSA. This CDR3 region has 15 residues. The ends were cut back, 3 bases at V and 3 bases at J, with 15 bases in the middle. CDR3 coding DNA: TGTGCCAGCAGCTTGGGAGAACACGAAGTCTACGAGCAGTACTTC. As protein: CASSLGEHEVYEQYF.